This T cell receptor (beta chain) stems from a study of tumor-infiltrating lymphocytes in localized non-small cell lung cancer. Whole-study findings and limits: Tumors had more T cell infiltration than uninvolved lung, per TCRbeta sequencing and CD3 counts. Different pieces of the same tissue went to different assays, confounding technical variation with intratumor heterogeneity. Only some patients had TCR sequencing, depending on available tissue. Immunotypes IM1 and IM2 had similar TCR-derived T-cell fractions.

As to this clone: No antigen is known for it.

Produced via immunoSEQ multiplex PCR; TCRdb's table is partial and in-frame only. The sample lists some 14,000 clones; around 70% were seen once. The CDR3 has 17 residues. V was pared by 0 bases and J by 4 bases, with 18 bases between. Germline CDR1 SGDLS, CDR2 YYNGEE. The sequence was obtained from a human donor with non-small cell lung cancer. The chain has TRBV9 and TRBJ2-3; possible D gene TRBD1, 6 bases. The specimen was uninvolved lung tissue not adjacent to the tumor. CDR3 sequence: CASSVARGSQSPDTQYF. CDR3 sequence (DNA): TGTGCCAGCAGCGTAGCCAGGGGCTCACAAAGTCCAGATACGCAGTATTTT.